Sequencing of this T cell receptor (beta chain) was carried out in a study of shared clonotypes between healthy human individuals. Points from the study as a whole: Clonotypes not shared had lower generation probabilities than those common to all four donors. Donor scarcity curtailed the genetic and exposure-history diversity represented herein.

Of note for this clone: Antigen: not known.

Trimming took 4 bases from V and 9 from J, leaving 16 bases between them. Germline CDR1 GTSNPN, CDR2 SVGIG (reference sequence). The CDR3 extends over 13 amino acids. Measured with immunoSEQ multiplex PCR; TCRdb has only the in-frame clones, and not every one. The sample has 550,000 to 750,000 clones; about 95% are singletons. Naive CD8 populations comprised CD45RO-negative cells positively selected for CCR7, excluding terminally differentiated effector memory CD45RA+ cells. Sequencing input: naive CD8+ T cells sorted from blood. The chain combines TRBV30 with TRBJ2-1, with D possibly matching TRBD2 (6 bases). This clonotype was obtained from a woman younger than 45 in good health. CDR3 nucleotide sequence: TGTGCCTGGAACACCCTTCGCGGGGTTGAGCAGTTCTTC. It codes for CAWNTLRGVEQFF.